The rows below give T cell receptor beta chains drawn from one sample of a study of identical twins. TCRdb re-analysed the 5' RACE reads in MiXCR, keeping a single row per CDR3 protein. Counted here are approximately 1.8 million distinct CDR3 sequences, around 29% occurring once; the ten biggest clones make up 0.25% to 0.3%. Source material: cord blood. These receptors were collected from a newborn girl in good health. The CDR3 runs from the conserved cysteine through the conserved F or W. D genes are given only for firm matches. The size field is filled for only some rows; it gives once, few, many or a size class.

abundance	d_gene	v_gene	j_gene	CDR3aa	CDR3nt
-	TRBD1	TRBV10-3	TRBJ1-5	CAISDGTVSNQPQHF	TGTGCCATCAGTGATGGGACAGTTAGCAATCAGCCCCAGCATTTT
few	-	TRBV3-1	TRBJ2-3	CASSRDFFTDTQYF	TGTGCCAGCAGCCGGGACTTTTTCACAGATACGCAGTATTTT
-	TRBD2	TRBV20-1	TRBJ2-1	CSARGWGAGGIYNEQFF	TGCAGTGCTAGGGGTTGGGGAGCGGGGGGTATCTACAATGAGCAGTTCTTC
few	TRBD1	TRBV5-5	TRBJ2-1	CASSSVLAGGLYNEQFF	TGTGCCAGCAGCTCCGTACTGGCAGGGGGCCTCTACAATGAGCAGTTCTTC
-	-	TRBV5-1	TRBJ1-2	CASSSRGTPFPNYGYTF	TGCGCCAGCAGCTCGAGGGGGACACCCTTCCCTAACTATGGCTACACCTTC
-	-	TRBV19	TRBJ2-3	CASSIPGTTDTQYF	TGTGCCAGTAGTATCCCGGGGACCACAGATACGCAGTATTTT
-	-	TRBV20-1	TRBJ2-5	CSAPKTGRSQETQYF	TGCAGTGCTCCCAAGACAGGGAGGAGCCAAGAGACCCAGTACTTC
few	-	TRBV20-1	TRBJ2-3	CSAPAPMVSTDTQYF	TGCAGTGCCCCAGCCCCAATGGTTAGCACAGATACGCAGTATTTT
-	-	TRBV2	TRBJ2-3	CASSEVKAPTDTQYF	TGTGCCAGCAGTGAGGTAAAGGCCCCCACAGATACGCAGTATTTT
-	TRBD2	TRBV27	TRBJ2-7	CASSSSGRNNEQYF	TGTGCCAGCAGTTCTAGCGGGAGGAACAATGAGCAGTACTTC
few	-	TRBV7-2	TRBJ2-5	CASSKKWGTMYQETQYF	TGTGCCAGCAGCAAGAAGTGGGGGACCATGTACCAAGAGACCCAGTACTTC
many	-	TRBV3-1	TRBJ2-7	CASSQGPYEQYF	TGTGCCAGCAGCCAAGGGCCCTACGAGCAGTACTTC
-	TRBD1	TRBV25-1	TRBJ1-6	CASSETGRGRNSPLHF	TGTGCCAGCAGTGAGACGGGGAGGGGGCGGAATTCACCCCTCCACTTT
-	-	TRBV7-8	TRBJ1-4	CASSLGGRGRNEKLFF	TGTGCCAGCAGCTTAGGGGGGAGGGGCAGGAACGAAAAACTGTTTTTT
-	-	TRBV20-1	TRBJ2-1	CSARVILAASYNEQFF	TGCAGTGCTAGAGTAATCCTAGCTGCCTCCTACAATGAGCAGTTCTTC
-	TRBD2	TRBV24-1	TRBJ2-7	CATTSGYSSYEQYF	TGTGCCACAACTAGCGGTTATAGCTCCTACGAGCAGTACTTC
-	-	TRBV5-6	TRBJ2-5	CASSYAVVQETQYF	TGTGCCAGCAGCTACGCAGTGGTTCAAGAGACCCAGTACTTC
few	TRBD1	TRBV6-6	TRBJ2-7	CASDQGVPYEQYF	TGTGCCAGCGACCAGGGGGTCCCCTACGAGCAGTACTTC
few	TRBD1	TRBV14	TRBJ2-3	CASSVNGQGFTDTQYF	TGTGCCAGCAGCGTTAATGGACAGGGCTTCACAGATACGCAGTATTTT
-	-	TRBV10-3	TRBJ2-4	CAISSGKNIQYF	TGTGCCATCTCTTCGGGCAAAAACATTCAGTACTTC